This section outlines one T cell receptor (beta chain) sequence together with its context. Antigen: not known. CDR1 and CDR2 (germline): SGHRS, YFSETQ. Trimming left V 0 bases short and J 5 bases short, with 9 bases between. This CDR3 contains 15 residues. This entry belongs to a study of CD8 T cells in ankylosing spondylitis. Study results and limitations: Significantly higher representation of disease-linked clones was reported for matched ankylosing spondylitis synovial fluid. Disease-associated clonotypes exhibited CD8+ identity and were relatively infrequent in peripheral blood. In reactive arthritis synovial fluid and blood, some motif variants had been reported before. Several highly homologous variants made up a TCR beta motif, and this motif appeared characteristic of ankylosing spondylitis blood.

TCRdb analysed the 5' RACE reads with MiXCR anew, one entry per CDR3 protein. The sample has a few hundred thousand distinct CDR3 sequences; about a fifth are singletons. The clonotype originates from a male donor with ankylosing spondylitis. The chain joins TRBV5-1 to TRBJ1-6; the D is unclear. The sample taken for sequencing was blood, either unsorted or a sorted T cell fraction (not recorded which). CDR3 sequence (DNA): TGCGCCAGCAGCTTGGGGCAGGCCGATAATTCACCCCTCCACTTT. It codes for CASSLGQADNSPLHF.